The 8 T cell receptor beta chains reported below all come from one sample, sequenced in a study of blood T cells in healthy people across ages. Using a J-beta primer mix together with a sample-barcoded 5' primer, a second PCR was run for about 6 to 11 cycles. TCRdb used MiXCR to reprocess the 5' RACE reads, holding one entry per CDR3 protein. This table has over 1,500,000 distinct CDR3 sequences, about 49% appearing once. The specimen sequenced was blood. These TCRs come from a woman between 40 and 55 years old in good health.

The J gene is TRBJ2-7, the V gene TRBV7-9; the match to TRBD1 covers 9 bases. The CDR3 runs 13 residues. Germline trimming cut 5 bases from V and 7 bases from J; bases unmatched to any gene: 6. Per the germline V gene, CDR1 is SEHNR and CDR2 is FQNEAQ (reference sequence). The CDR3 protein is CASSVTGGVEQYF. The CDR3 DNA reads TGTGCCAGCAGCGTAACAGGGGGCGTTGAGCAGTACTTC. The variable domain in full, completed from reference TRBV7-9 and TRBJ2-7, reads DTGVSQNPRHKITKRGQNVTFRCDPISEHNRLYWYRQTLGQGPEFLTYFQNEAQLEKSRLLSDRFSAERPKGSFSTLEIQRTEQGDSAMYLCASSVTGGVEQYFGPGTRLTVT.

The chain couples TRBV28 to TRBJ1-2, with D possibly matching TRBD1 (5 bases). Germline V gives CDR1 MDHEN, CDR2 SYDVKM. The CDR3 spans 13 residues. V was trimmed by 3 bases and J by 7 bases, leaving 12 bases between them. CDR3 nucleotide sequence: TGTGCCAGCAGTTTTCGACAGATCTCTGGCTACACCTTC. Translated: CASSFRQISGYTF.

This clonotype showed up just a few times. The J gene is TRBJ1-2, the V gene TRBV6-6; D may be TRBD1 (6 bases). This CDR3 is built from 15 residues. V lost 4 bases, J lost 4 bases, and 16 bases lay in between. Germline-derived CDR1 and CDR2 are MNHNY and SVGAGI (reference sequence). In DNA form, the CDR3 reads TGTGCCAGCAGTTTCCCCGGGGGCGAGGCCTATGGCTACACCTTC. Encoded protein: CASSFPGGEAYGYTF.

The chain uses TRBV5-1 and TRBJ2-3; TRBD2 agrees at 7 bases. V was clipped by 0 bases and J by 1 base; unmatched bases: 5. This CDR3 has 16 residues. From germline, CDR1 is SGHRS and CDR2 YFSETQ. CDR3 loop: CASSLAITSGTDTQYF. The DNA of the CDR3 is TGCGCCAGCAGCTTGGCCATAACTAGCGGCACAGATACGCAGTATTTT.

This clonotype was observed a handful of times. The V gene is TRBV12-3 or TRBV12-4, the J gene TRBJ1-5; TRBD1 is a possible D gene (6 bases). The V end was cut by 3 bases, the J end by 6 bases, with 15 bases between. The CDR3 covers 15 residues. DNA of the CDR3: TGTGCCAGCAGTTTGGTCGGGGGGGCCGCTCAGCCCCAGCATTTT. It encodes CASSLVGGAAQPQHF.

With respect to this clonotype: The junction differs from germline at one of its ends, possibly a read error. This chain links TRBV12-3 or TRBV12-4 with TRBJ2-3; 8 nucleotides line up with TRBD1. The CDR3 totals 15 residues. The CDR3, as DNA: TGTGCCAGCAGTTTAGGGGGGACAGGCACAGATACGCGGTATTTT. This sequence encodes CASSLGGTGTDTRYF.

This CDR3 reads CASVSPGQGETQYF. The CDR3 bases are TGTGCCAGCGTCTCCCCGGGACAAGGAGAGACCCAGTACTTC. The V gene is TRBV27, the J gene TRBJ2-5, with D maybe TRBD1 (6 bases). This CDR3 has 14 residues. Germline V gene lookup returns CDR1 MNHEY and CDR2 SMNVEV (reference sequence). Trimming stripped 8 bases from V and 4 bases from J, with 17 bases between.

The J gene is TRBJ1-5, the V gene TRBV18; 9 nucleotides align to TRBD1. Germline CDR1 is KGHSH and CDR2 is LQKENI. The CDR3 is 16 residues long. Unmatched junction bases numbered 7, after V lost 3 bases and J lost 4 bases. The CDR3 protein is CASSPRGQGLNQPQHF. Here the CDR3 DNA reads TGTGCCAGCTCACCCCGGGGACAGGGTTTGAATCAGCCCCAGCATTTT.